The sequence of this TCR beta chain was determined in a study of monozygotic twins with inflammatory bowel disease. General study points: Among IBD patients, fewer clonotypes were shared with others than among healthy twins, especially with disease activity. No difference was seen in repertoire similarity between concordant and discordant twins, possibly from limited power.

Concerning this clonotype: Its antigen is not identified.

A 6-nucleotide sample barcode was carried by the UMIs, which template switching added. Each CDR3 protein gets one entry in TCRdb, which reprocessed the 5' RACE reads and gives no DNA. This sample's table has 160,000 or so distinct CDR3 sequences. Someone took an approximately 2.4 ml blood sample from each of the donors. The sequencing sample was made of blood. The receptor was derived from a human donor with ulcerative colitis or Crohn's disease, or a healthy co-twin of an affected twin (not recorded which).

The CDR3 region is CASSLRAGDQPQHF. The chain links TRBV5-1 to TRBJ1-5. The length of the CDR3 is 14 residues. The germline V gene encodes CDR1 SGHRS and CDR2 YFSETQ.